In its sample, the clone carrying this T cell receptor (beta chain) was seen once. Its antigen is undetermined. CDR1 and CDR2 from the germline V gene are GTSNPN and SVGIG (reference sequence). The CDR3 is 14 residues long. V shed 2 bases, J shed 5 bases, and the junction held 4 bases outside the gene matches. This record belongs to a study of Tregs in tolerant kidney transplant recipients. Findings and limits, study-wide: Biological reproducibility was not directly addressed, but technical replication error appeared minimal. Expanding Tregs on activated donor B cells appeared to best identify donor-specific TCRbeta clones.

TCRdb's table, derived via immunoSEQ multiplex PCR, lists solely in-frame clones and lacks some. The sample consists of roughly 250,000 clones, around 81% of them appearing once. Thawed PBMCs were FACS-sorted into unstimulated CD4+CD25+CD127- regulatory T cells, CD4+CD25- non-regulatory cells, CD4 and CD8 cells. Input material: CD4+ T cells from blood. This receptor was taken from a human donor in good health. The chain employs TRBV30 and TRBJ2-1, with 9 bases lining up with TRBD1. This CDR3 is CAWSTTGGNNEQFF. The CDR3 region has the DNA TGTGCCTGGAGTACTACAGGGGGCAACAATGAGCAGTTCTTC.